The 10 T cell receptor beta chains given below trace back to one sample, sequenced in a study of cytomegalovirus exposure and HLA in healthy donors. Here immunoSEQ multiplex PCR was the method, and the copy in TCRdb shows in-frame clones only, minus some. The sample carries under 150,000 clones, about 90% recorded once. The sequencing sample was made of PBMCs. The receptors were sampled from a man younger than 35 in good health and CMV-seronegative.

The rearrangement joins TRBV28 to TRBJ2-5; D is uncertain. Germline CDR1 MDHEN, CDR2 SYDVKM. The CDR3 contains 14 residues. V dropped 2 bases and J dropped 5 bases, with 12 bases sitting between them. The CDR3: CASSLVAVWETQYF. The DNA of the CDR3 is TGTGCCAGCAGTTTAGTTGCGGTATGGGAGACCCAGTACTTC. Variable domain in full (rest from reference TRBV28 and TRBJ2-5): DVKVTQSSRYLVKRTGEKVFLECVQDMDHENMFWYRQDPGLGLRLIYFSYDVKMKEKGDIPEGYSVSREKKERFSLILESASTNQTSMYLCASSLVAVWETQYFGPGTRLLVL.

V and J are TRBV9 and TRBJ2-1; 13 bases map to TRBD2. The J segment lost 10 bases and the V segment lost 2 bases, leaving 6 bases of the junction unmatched. This CDR3 is built from 15 residues. Per the germline V gene, CDR1 is SGDLS and CDR2 is YYNGEE. DNA for the CDR3: TGTGCCAGCAGCGTCACTAGCGGGAGGGCCGGGGAGCAGTTCTTC. This gives the protein CASSVTSGRAGEQFF.

The V gene is TRBV7-2, the J gene TRBJ1-3; a possible D gene is TRBD1 (6 bases). Trimming stripped 5 bases from V and 3 bases from J, with 14 bases between. CDR1 SGHTA and CDR2 FQGNSA come from the germline V gene. The CDR3 is made up of 15 amino acids. The CDR3 DNA follows: TGTGCCAGCAGCCCACAGGGAGGGAATGGAAACACCATATATTTT. This translates into CASSPQGGNGNTIYF.

The table lists this clone with a count of one. This chain joins TRBV5-8 and TRBJ2-5, with 7 nucleotides matching TRBD1. The CDR3 has 14 amino acids. CDR1 is SGHTS and CDR2 is YDEGEE in the germline V gene. Trimming at V came to 0 bases and at J to 5 bases, leaving 4 bases not matched to a gene. The CDR3 here is CASSLEQGLETQYF. Here the CDR3 DNA reads TGTGCCAGCAGCTTGGAACAGGGGCTGGAGACCCAGTACTTC. Full variable domain (missing parts from reference TRBV5-8 and TRBJ2-5): EAGVTQSPTHLIKTRGQQATLRCSPISGHTSVYWYQQALGLGLQFLLWYDEGEERNRGNFPPRFSGRQFPNYSSELNVNALELEDSALYLCASSLEQGLETQYFGPGTRLLVL.

J is TRBJ2-7 and V is TRBV4-3, with 12 nucleotides matching TRBD2. Germline V gene lookup returns CDR1 LGHNA and CDR2 YSLEER. With 3 bases clipped from V and 0 bases from J, the junction kept 9 bases outside the gene matches. The CDR3 runs to 18 residues. CDR3 loop: CASSQLYLAGGDSYEQYF. The CDR3 DNA sequence: TGCGCCAGCAGCCAGTTATACCTAGCGGGAGGGGACTCCTACGAGCAGTACTTC.

The genes are TRBV19 and TRBJ2-7, with 15 bases matching TRBD2. After removal of 5 bases from V and 4 bases from J, the junction contained 3 bases not matched to a gene. The CDR3 consists of 15 residues. Per germline, CDR1 LNHDA and CDR2 SQIVND (reference sequence). CDR3 bases: TGTGCCAGTAGTGAGGGACTAGCGGGAGGTTACGAGCAGTACTTC. It codes for CASSEGLAGGYEQYF.

The rearrangement links TRBV4-1 to TRBJ2-4, with TRBD1 matching 10 bases. The germline V gene encodes CDR1 MGHRA and CDR2 YSYEKL. This CDR3 is built from 17 residues. J lost 9 bases, V lost 4 bases, and 15 bases had no gene match. CDR3 loop: CASSRTVLDRGSSIQYF. The CDR3 DNA sequence: TGCGCCAGCAGCCGAACAGTTCTGGACAGGGGGTCAAGCATTCAGTACTTC.

The sample holds a few counts of this clone. The chain employs TRBV11-3 and TRBJ2-7, with 9 bases aligning to TRBD2. Germline V gives CDR1 SGHNT, CDR2 YENEEA. This CDR3 has 13 residues. Unmatched junction bases numbered 4, after V lost 5 bases and J lost 5 bases. The CDR3 spells CASSPSGVDEQYF. The DNA for the CDR3 is TGTGCCAGCAGCCCTAGCGGGGTCGACGAGCAGTACTTC.

The rearrangement links TRBV5-3 to TRBJ2-7; 10 nucleotides match TRBD2. TRBV5-3 is classed as an ORF, of uncertain function. After removal of 4 bases from V and 1 base from J, the junction contained 5 bases not matched to a gene. The CDR3 is made up of 15 amino acids. This chain's CDR3 is CARSARTSGSYEQYF. CDR3 bases: TGTGCCAGAAGCGCCCGGACTAGCGGATCCTACGAGCAGTACTTC.

This clone was detected only once. V gene TRBV7-2 combines with J gene TRBJ2-2; D is uncertain. V was pared by 1 base and J by 5 bases, with 11 bases between. The CDR3 has 15 residues. The germline V gene has CDR1 SGHTA and CDR2 FQGNSA. Written as DNA, the CDR3 is TGTGCCAGCAGCTTAGACCGCCGGTGGACCGGGGAGCTGTTTTTT. It codes for CASSLDRRWTGELFF.